This TCR beta chain was sequenced in a study of shared clonotypes between healthy human individuals. Measured with immunoSEQ multiplex PCR; TCRdb has only the in-frame clones, and not every one. The repertoire holds 1.5 million to 1.9 million clones, 95% to 99% seen once, with roughly 0.45% in the top ten. The V gene's germline CDR1 is SEHNR and CDR2 FQNEAQ (reference sequence). This CDR3 is 16 amino acids long. V shed 4 bases and J 2 bases; nucleotides not matched to a gene: 9. The rearrangement joins TRBV7-9 to TRBJ2-5; 8 nucleotides match TRBD1. The sample was naive CD4+ T cells sorted from blood. The subset was: CD45RA+ positively selected. This TCR came from a man aged 25-45 years in good health. The CDR3 sequence is CASSSWDRISQETQYF. The CDR3 nucleotides read TGTGCCAGCAGCTCCTGGGACAGGATTTCTCAAGAGACCCAGTACTTC.